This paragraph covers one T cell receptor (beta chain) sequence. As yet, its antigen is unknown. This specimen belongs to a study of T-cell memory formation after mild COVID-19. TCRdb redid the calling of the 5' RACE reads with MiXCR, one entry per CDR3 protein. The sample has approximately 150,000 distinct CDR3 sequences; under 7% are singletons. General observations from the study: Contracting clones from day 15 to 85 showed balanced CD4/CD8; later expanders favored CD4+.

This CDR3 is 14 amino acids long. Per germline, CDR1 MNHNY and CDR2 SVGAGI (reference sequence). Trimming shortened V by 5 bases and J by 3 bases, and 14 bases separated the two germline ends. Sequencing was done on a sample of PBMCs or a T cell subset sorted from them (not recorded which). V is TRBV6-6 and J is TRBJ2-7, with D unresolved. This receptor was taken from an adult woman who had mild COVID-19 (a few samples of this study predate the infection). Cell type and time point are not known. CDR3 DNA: TGTGCCAGCAGTAACCCGCCTGGGTACTACGAGCAGTACTTC. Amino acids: CASSNPPGYYEQYF.